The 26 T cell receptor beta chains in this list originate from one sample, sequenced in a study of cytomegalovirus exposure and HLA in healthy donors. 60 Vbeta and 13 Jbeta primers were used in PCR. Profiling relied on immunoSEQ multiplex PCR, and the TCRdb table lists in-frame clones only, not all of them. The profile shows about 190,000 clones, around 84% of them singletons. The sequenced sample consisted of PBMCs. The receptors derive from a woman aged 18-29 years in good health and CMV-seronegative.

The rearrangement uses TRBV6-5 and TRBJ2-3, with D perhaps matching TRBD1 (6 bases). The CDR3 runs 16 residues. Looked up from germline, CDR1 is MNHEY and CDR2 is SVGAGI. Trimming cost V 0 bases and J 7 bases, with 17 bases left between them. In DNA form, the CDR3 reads TGTGCCAGCAGTTACTCGGGGACAACATTAGGGTATACGCAGTATTTT. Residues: CASSYSGTTLGYTQYF.

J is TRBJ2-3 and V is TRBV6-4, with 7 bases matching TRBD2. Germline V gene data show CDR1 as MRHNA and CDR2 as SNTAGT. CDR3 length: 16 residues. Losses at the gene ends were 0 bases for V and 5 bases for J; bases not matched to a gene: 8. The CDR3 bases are TGTGCCAGCAGTGACTCCCCGGCCTCGGGGGGAGATACGCAGTATTTT. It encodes CASSDSPASGGDTQYF.

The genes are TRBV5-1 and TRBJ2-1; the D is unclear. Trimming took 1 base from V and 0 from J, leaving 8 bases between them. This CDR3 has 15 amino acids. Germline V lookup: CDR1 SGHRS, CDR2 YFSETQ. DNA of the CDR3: TGCGCCAGCAGCTTGATCCTAACCTCCTACAATGAGCAGTTCTTC. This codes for CASSLILTSYNEQFF. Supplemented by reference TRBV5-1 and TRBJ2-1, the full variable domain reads KAGVTQTPRYLIKTRGQQVTLSCSPISGHRSVSWYQQTPGQGLQFLFEYFSETQRNKGNFPGRFSGRQFSNSRSEMNVSTLELGDSALYLCASSLILTSYNEQFFGPGTRLTVL.

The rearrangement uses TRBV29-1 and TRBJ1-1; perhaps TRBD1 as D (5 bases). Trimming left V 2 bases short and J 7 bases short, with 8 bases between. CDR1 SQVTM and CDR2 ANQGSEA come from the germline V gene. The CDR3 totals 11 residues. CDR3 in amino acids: CSVESGIEAFF. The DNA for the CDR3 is TGCAGCGTTGAATCAGGGATTGAAGCTTTCTTT.

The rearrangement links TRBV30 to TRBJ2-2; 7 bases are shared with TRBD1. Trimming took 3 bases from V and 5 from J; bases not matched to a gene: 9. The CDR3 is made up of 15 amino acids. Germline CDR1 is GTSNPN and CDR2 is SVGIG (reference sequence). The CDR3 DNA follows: TGTGCCTGGAGCGATCTGGGACAGCCGACCGGGGAGCTGTTTTTT. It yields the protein CAWSDLGQPTGELFF.

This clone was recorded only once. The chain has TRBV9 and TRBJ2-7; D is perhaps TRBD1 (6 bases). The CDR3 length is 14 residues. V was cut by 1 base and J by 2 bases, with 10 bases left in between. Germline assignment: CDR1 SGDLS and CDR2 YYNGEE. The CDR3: CASSVNRDAYEQYF. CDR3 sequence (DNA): TGTGCCAGCAGCGTAAACAGGGACGCCTACGAGCAGTACTTC.

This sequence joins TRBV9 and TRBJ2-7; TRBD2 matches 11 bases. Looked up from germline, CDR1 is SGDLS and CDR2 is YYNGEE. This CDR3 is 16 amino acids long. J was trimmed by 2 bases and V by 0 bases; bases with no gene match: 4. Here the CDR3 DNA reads TGTGCCAGCAGCGTAGGGGGTAGCGGGGGGGCCTACGAGCAGTACTTC. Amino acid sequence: CASSVGGSGGAYEQYF.

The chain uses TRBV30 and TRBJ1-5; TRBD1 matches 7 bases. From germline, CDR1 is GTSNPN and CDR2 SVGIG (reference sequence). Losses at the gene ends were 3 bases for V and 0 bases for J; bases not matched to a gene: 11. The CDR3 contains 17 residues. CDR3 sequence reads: CAWSRDRQSNSNQPQHF. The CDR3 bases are TGTGCCTGGAGCCGGGACAGACAATCTAATAGCAATCAGCCCCAGCATTTT.

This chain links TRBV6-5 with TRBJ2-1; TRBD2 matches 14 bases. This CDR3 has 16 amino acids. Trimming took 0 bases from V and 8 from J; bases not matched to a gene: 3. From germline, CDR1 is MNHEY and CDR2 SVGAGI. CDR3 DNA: TGTGCCAGCAGTTACTCGTTGGGACTAGCGGGGGATGAGCAGTTCTTC. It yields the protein CASSYSLGLAGDEQFF.

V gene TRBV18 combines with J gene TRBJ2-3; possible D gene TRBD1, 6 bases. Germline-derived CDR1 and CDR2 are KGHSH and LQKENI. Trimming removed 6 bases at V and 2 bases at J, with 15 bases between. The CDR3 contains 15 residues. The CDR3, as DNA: TGTGCCAGCTCCCTCGGAACAGGGATCACAGATACGCAGTATTTT. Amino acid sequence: CASSLGTGITDTQYF.

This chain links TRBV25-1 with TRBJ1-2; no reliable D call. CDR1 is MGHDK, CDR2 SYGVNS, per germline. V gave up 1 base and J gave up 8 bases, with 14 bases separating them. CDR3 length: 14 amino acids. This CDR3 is CASSESGGQAGYTF. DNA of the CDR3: TGTGCCAGCAGTGAATCGGGAGGGCAGGCGGGCTACACCTTC.

The CDR3 sequence: CASSASQGNTGELFF. The CDR3 region has the DNA TGCGCCAGCAGCGCGTCGCAGGGTAACACCGGGGAGCTGTTTTTT. The chain uses TRBV5-1 and TRBJ2-2; possible D gene TRBD1, 5 bases. The CDR3 is 15 residues long. V lost 4 bases and J 2 bases, leaving 12 bases between the germline ends. CDR1 and CDR2 (germline): SGHRS, YFSETQ.

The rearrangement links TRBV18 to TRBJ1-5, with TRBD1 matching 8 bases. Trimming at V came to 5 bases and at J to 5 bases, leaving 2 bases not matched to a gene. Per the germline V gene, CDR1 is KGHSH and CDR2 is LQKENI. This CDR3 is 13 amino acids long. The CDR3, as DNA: TGTGCCAGCTCAGAACAGGGGGATCAGCCCCAGCATTTT. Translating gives CASSEQGDQPQHF. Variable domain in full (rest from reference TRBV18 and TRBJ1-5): NAGVMQNPRHLVRRRGQEARLRCSPMKGHSHVYWYRQLPEEGLKFMVYLQKENIIDESGMPKERFSAEFPKEGPSILRIQQVVRGDSAAYFCASSEQGDQPQHFGDGTRLSIL.

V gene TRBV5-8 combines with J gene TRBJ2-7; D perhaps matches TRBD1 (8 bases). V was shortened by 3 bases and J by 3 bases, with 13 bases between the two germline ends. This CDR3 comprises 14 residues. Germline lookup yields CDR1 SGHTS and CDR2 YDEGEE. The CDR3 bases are TGTGCCAGCAGCTCGGACAGGGAGGGCTACGAGCAGTACTTC. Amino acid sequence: CASSSDREGYEQYF.

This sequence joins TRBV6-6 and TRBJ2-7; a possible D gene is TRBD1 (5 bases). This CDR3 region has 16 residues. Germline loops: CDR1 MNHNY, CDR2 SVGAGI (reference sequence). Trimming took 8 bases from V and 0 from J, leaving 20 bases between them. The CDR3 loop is CASWTTPISRSYEQYF. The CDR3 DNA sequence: TGTGCCAGCTGGACAACCCCTATCTCTCGCTCCTACGAGCAGTACTTC.

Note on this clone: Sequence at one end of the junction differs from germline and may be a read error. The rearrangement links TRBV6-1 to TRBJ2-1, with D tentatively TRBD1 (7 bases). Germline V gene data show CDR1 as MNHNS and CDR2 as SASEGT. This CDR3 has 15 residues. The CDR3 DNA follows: TGTGCCAGCAGCGAAGGGTCAGGGGGGCAGAATGAGCAGTTCTTC. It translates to CASSEGSGGQNEQFF.

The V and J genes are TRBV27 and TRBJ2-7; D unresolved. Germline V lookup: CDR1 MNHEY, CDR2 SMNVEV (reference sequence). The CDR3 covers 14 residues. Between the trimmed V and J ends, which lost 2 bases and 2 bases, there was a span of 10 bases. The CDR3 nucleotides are TGTGCCAGCAGTTTAGCAAACAGAGCCTACGAGCAGTACTTC. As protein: CASSLANRAYEQYF.

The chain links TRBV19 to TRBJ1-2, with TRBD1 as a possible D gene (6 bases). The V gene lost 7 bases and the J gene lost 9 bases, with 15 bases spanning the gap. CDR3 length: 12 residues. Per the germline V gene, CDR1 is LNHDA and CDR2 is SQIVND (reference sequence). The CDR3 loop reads CASNSGQQSYTF. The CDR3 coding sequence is TGTGCCAGTAATTCTGGACAGCAAAGCTACACCTTC.

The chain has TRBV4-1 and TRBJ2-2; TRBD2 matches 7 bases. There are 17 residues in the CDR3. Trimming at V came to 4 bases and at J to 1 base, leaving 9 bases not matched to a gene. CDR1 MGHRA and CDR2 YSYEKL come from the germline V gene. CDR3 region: CASSRGGRGGNTGELFF. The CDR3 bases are TGCGCCAGCAGCCGGGGGGGTAGGGGTGGGAACACCGGGGAGCTGTTTTTT.

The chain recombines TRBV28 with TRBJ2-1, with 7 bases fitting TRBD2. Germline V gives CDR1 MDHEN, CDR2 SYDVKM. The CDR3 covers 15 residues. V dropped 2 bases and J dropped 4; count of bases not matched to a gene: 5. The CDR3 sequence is CASSLNGGGYNEQFF. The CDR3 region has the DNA TGTGCCAGCAGTTTAAATGGCGGGGGTTACAATGAGCAGTTCTTC. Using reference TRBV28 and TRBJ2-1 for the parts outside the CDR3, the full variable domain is DVKVTQSSRYLVKRTGEKVFLECVQDMDHENMFWYRQDPGLGLRLIYFSYDVKMKEKGDIPEGYSVSREKKERFSLILESASTNQTSMYLCASSLNGGGYNEQFFGPGTRLTVL.

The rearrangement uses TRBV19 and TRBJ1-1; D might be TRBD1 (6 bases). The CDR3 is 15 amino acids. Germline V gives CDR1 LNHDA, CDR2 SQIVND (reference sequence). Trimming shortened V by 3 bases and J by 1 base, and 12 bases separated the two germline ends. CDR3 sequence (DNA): TGTGCCAGTAGTATCGACAGGACACGGAACACTGAAGCTTTCTTT. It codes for CASSIDRTRNTEAFF. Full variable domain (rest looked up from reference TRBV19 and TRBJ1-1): DGGITQSPKYLFRKEGQNVTLSCEQNLNHDAMYWYRQDPGQGLRLIYYSQIVNDFQKGDIAEGYSVSREKKESFPLTVTSAQKNPTAFYLCASSIDRTRNTEAFFGQGTRLTVV.

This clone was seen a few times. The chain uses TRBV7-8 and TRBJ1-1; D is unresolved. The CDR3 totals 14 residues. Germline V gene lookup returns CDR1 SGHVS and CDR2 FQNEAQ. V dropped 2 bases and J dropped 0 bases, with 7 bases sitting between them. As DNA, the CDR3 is TGTGCCAGCAGCTTAAACCTACTGAACACTGAAGCTTTCTTT. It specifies CASSLNLLNTEAFF. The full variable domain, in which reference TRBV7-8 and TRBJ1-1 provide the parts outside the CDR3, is GAGVSQSPRYKVAKRGQDVALRCDPISGHVSLFWYQQALGQGPEFLTYFQNEAQLDKSGLPSDRFFAERPEGSVSTLKIQRTQQEDSAVYLCASSLNLLNTEAFFGQGTRLTVV.

CDR3 in DNA: TGTGCCAGCAGCGCGGGGGTATTTGGCAATCAGCCCCAGCATTTT. Protein: CASSAGVFGNQPQHF. The chain links TRBV5-5 to TRBJ1-5, with a possible D match to TRBD1 (5 bases). Trimming left V 4 bases short and J 2 bases short, with 13 bases between. CDR3 length: 15 amino acids. Germline V gene lookup returns CDR1 SGHKS and CDR2 YYEKEE (reference sequence).

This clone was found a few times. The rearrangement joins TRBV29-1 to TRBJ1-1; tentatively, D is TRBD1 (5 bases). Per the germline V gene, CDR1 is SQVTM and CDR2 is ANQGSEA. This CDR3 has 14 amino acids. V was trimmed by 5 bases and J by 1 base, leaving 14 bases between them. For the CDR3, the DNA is TGCAGCGTTTCCACCCTCACAGGGAACACTGAAGCTTTCTTT. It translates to CSVSTLTGNTEAFF.

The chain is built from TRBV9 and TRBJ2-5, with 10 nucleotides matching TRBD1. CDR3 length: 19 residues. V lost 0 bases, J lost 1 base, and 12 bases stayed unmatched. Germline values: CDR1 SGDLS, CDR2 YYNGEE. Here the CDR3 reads CASSVGPPGQGLPQETQYF. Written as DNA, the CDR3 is TGTGCCAGCAGCGTAGGCCCTCCGGGACAGGGGTTACCCCAAGAGACCCAGTACTTC.

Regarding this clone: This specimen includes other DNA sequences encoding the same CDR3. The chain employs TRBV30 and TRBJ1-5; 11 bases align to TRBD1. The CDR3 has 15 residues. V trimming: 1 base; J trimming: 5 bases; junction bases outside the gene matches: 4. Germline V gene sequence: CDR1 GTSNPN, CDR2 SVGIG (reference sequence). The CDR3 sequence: CAWSAGTGGHQPQHF. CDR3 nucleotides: TGTGCCTGGAGTGCGGGGACAGGGGGTCATCAGCCCCAGCATTTT.